This T cell receptor (beta chain) was identified during a study of Ad26.COV2.S vaccination and SARS-CoV-2 variants. Turning to the study itself: Once, or twice with 56 days between doses, Ad26.COV2.S was given intramuscularly.

The treatment was: roughly 18 received Ad26.COV2.S at low or high dose, single or two shots; roughly five received placebo; per-sample allocation not given. Sampling was done on day 63 after the first vaccine or placebo injection. Ad26 vector vaccine expressed Wuhan-strain SARS-CoV-2 spike. Repertoires were generated with immunoSEQ multiplex PCR, while TCRdb's copy carries only in-frame clones and drops some. The data show some 410,000 clones, about 92% seen once. The sequence was collected from a person between 18 and 65 years old who received the Ad26.COV2.S COVID-19 vaccine or a placebo. Sequenced here: peripheral blood, sampled in a trial of Ad26.COV2.S vaccine versus placebo.

CDR3 DNA: TGTGCCAGCAGCTTAGGTCTGAGCGGGGCCTACAATGAGCAGTTCTTC. Translating it yields CASSLGLSGAYNEQFF. V usage is TRBV11-3 and J usage is TRBJ2-1, with 7 positions matching TRBD2. V lost 1 base and J lost 2; bases outside the gene matches: 5. Per germline, CDR1 SGHNT and CDR2 YENEEA. The CDR3 extends over 16 amino acids.